This TCR beta chain was identified in a study of OX40 agonist ivuxolimab in advanced cancers. Study background: The patients got ivuxolimab, which is an agonistic anti-OX40 (CD134) antibody. Patients were dosed intravenously with ivuxolimab at 0.01 to 10 mg/kg every 2 weeks. General study points: At 0.1 to 3.0 mg/kg, clonal expansion of CD4+ and CD8+ blood T cells had occurred by week 6.

The CDR3 loop spans 15 amino acids. Germline V gives CDR1 SGHAT, CDR2 FQNNGV. V dropped 0 bases and J dropped 9 bases, with 15 bases sitting between them. Here immunoSEQ multiplex PCR was the method, and the copy in TCRdb shows in-frame clones only, minus some. The sample carries around 58,000 clones, about 87% recorded once. As regards this clone: Its target is unknown.

This receptor was identified in an adult with an advanced solid tumor such as melanoma, head and neck, liver or kidney cancer. The source was CD4+ or CD8+ T cells sorted from blood, collected in a trial of the OX40 agonist ivuxolimab. The chain carries TRBV11-2 and TRBJ1-5; D uncertain. The CDR3 DNA is TGTGCCAGCAGCTTAGATGAAGGGAGTCGGAGGCCCCAGCATTTT. Protein: CASSLDEGSRRPQHF.